This note documents a single T cell receptor (beta chain) sequence. Antigen unknown. Other DNA sequences in the sample encode the same CDR3. The study ran its PCR with 60 Vbeta and 13 Jbeta primers. TCRdb's copy holds only in-frame clones and misses some; the assay was immunoSEQ multiplex PCR. The table records 100,000 to 150,000 clones, 80% of them present only once. Everyone who donated was a healthy bone marrow donor. The source of the sample is a study of cytomegalovirus exposure and HLA in healthy donors. The study's findings and limits: A later analysis linked around 17,000 TCR beta sequences to HLA alleles at 0.05 false discovery rate.

The sample comprised PBMCs. The source is a woman aged 35 to 49 in good health and CMV-seronegative.

As DNA, the CDR3 is TGTGCCAGCAGCTCGGGACTAGCGGGGCCCACCGGGGAGCTGTTTTTT. Protein sequence: CASSSGLAGPTGELFF. The V gene is TRBV5-4, the J gene TRBJ2-2; 13 bases match TRBD2. CDR3 length equals 16 residues. Germline CDR1 and CDR2: SGHNT and YYREEE (reference sequence). V was clipped by 3 bases and J by 4 bases; unmatched bases: 3. Filled out from reference TRBV5-4 and TRBJ2-2, the complete variable domain reads ETGVTQSPTHLIKTRGQQVTLRCSSQSGHNTVSWYQQALGQGPQFIFQYYREEENGRGNFPPRFSGLQFPNYSSELNVNALELDDSALYLCASSSGLAGPTGELFFGEGSRLTVL.